This T cell receptor beta chain was identified during a study of blood T cell repertoires in COVID-19. Study details: COVID-19 samples from acute and convalescent phases originated in the United States, Italy and Spain. PBMCs, B-cell-depleted T cells, or T cells were the source of the cDNA or gDNA that made up the material.

Sequencing was performed with immunoSEQ multiplex PCR; in TCRdb, only in-frame clones are kept and a portion is missing. The data hold around 310,000 clones, with approximately 90% observed a single time. The CDR3 contains 15 residues. The junction had 10 bases not matched to a gene; V was cut back by 2 bases and J by 7 bases. Germline loops: CDR1 KGHSH, CDR2 LQKENI. This chain uses TRBV18 with TRBJ1-1, with 7 bases identical to TRBD1. The sequence came from a woman aged 25 to 45 with COVID-19, enrolled during active disease. Sequencing input: peripheral blood. CDR3 residues: CASSPWGQMDLEAFF. The CDR3 bases are TGTGCCAGCTCACCATGGGGACAGATGGACCTTGAAGCTTTCTTT.